This TCR beta chain emerged from a study of blood T cell repertoires in COVID-19 (dated by TCRdb to 2020 to 2021). Study-level background: Samples from collaborators originated in the United States, Italy and Spain and spanned both the acute and convalescent phases of COVID-19. The prospective study material was composed of cDNA or gDNA derived from T cells, B-cell-depleted T cells, or PBMCs. Subjects who had been exposed to COVID-19, were actively infected with it, or had recovered from it provided the deeply sampled blood TCRbeta repertoires that made up the dataset. The repertoires were released in a freely available public database intended as a resource for research on the immune response to SARS-CoV-2. The samples were drawn from two sources: the first 160 participants of the ongoing ImmuneRACE study, and 1,254 subjects contributed by 6 global collaborators. Nearly every sample came with metadata listing a de-identified subject ID, COVID-19 status, age in years and sex. Where available, HLA class I and class II types were taken from metadata supplied by the sample provider and were not determined by assay-based typing.

The immunoSEQ Assay, a bias-controlled multiplex PCR, was used to amplify TCRbeta CDR3 regions from genomic DNA. The paper's processing steps were these. Within the assay, amplification of reference gene primers was used to estimate how many nucleated cells each sample contained. To quantify the absolute abundance of each unique TCRbeta CDR3 rearrangement, sequence reads were collapsed and filtered. For each sample, productive Simpson clonality was calculated by taking the square root of Simpson's diversity index across productive rearrangements. TCRdb holds this immuneACCESS table with in-frame rearrangements only. Some clones are missing; in checked studies, unresolved V genes explain under half, and the rest has no known cause. V, J and clone size derive from that table, while D and trimming were established from the DNA sequence. The sample table records fewer than 300,000 clones; roughly four fifths of these occur just once. The biggest ten clones account for roughly 14% of the sample.

The CDR3 goes from the cysteine to the phenylalanine over 13 residues. The retained sequence is limited to the CDR3, 39 bases, with the frame set at the first base. In the germline V gene, CDR1 corresponds to MDHEN and CDR2 to SYDVKM. V is pruned by 8 bases and J by 9 bases, leaving 8 bases of the junction without a gene match. This clone was detected once. The target of this receptor is not known. One base away there is no much larger clone; base qualities are not given. General study outcomes and caveats: The quantity of clinical and demographic metadata differed by source and by participant and was supplied without curation.

One collaborating source in Seattle enrolled patients during active infection and followed them longitudinally through the course of disease. Each collaborating institution followed its own protocols to collect whole blood in K2EDTA tubes. For TCRbeta analysis, collaborators shipped samples as frozen whole blood, isolated PBMCs, or DNA extracted from either of those sample types. Recombination linked TRBV28 to TRBJ2-1; 9 bases in the middle match TRBD2. The TCR was taken from a person between 65 and 80 years old with COVID-19, enrolled during active disease. Sequencing was done on a sample of peripheral blood. The DNA is TGTGCCAGCTTTAGCGGGAGTTTTAGTGAGCAGTTCTTC. Its protein product is CASFSGSFSEQFF.